One and the same sample provided the 21 T cell receptor beta chains below, sequenced in a study of beta chain features in type 1 diabetes. The study reverse transcribed the entire isolated RNA, so it sequenced expressed TCRB transcripts. This table comes from immunoSEQ multiplex PCR, and its TCRdb copy is limited to in-frame clones, with some not included. Of a few hundred thousand clones listed, around a tenth are singletons. Study-wide points: There was a moderate but significant shortening of TCRB CDR3s in all four CD4+ subsets of Type 1 diabetes patients.

These receptors have no known antigen. Input material: central memory CD4+ T cells from blood. Receptor source: a man younger than 45 with type 1 diabetes.

The table lists this clone with a few counts. V is TRBV19 and J is TRBJ1-5; 7 nucleotides line up with TRBD1. The ends lost 7 bases at V and 2 bases at J; junction bases unmatched: 14. Germline CDR1 LNHDA, CDR2 SQIVND (reference sequence). CDR3 length equals 17 residues. CDR3 in amino acids: CASMKGQQNWGNQPQHF. The CDR3 DNA reads TGTGCCAGTATGAAGGGACAGCAGAATTGGGGCAATCAGCCCCAGCATTTT.

The chain recombines TRBV28 with TRBJ1-2; TRBD1 agrees at 7 bases. The CDR3 runs 14 residues. Germline V gene lookup returns CDR1 MDHEN and CDR2 SYDVKM. Trimming at V came to 5 bases and at J to 8 bases, leaving 11 bases not matched to a gene. This chain's CDR3 is CASSPGQRTGGYTF. CDR3 nucleotides: TGTGCCAGCAGTCCGGGACAGAGAACGGGCGGCTACACCTTC.

This clone was detected only once. V gene TRBV10-3 combines with J gene TRBJ2-7, with a possible D match to TRBD1 (5 bases). The germline gives CDR1 ENHRY, CDR2 SYGVKD. V gave up 2 bases and J gave up 2 bases, with 10 bases separating them. The CDR3 is 14 residues long. CDR3 residues: CAISEKGIPYEQYF. The CDR3 DNA sequence: TGTGCCATCAGTGAGAAGGGGATCCCCTACGAGCAGTACTTC.

This clone was seen a handful of times. V usage is TRBV5-1 and J usage is TRBJ2-7, with TRBD1 identical over 7 bases. CDR3 length equals 14 residues. J was trimmed by 6 bases and V by 4 bases; bases with no gene match: 10. Looked up from germline, CDR1 is SGHRS and CDR2 is YFSETQ. This CDR3 is CASSQQTGILEQYF. The CDR3 DNA reads as TGCGCCAGCAGCCAACAGACAGGGATACTCGAGCAGTACTTC.

V is TRBV7-8 and J is TRBJ2-7; D perhaps matches TRBD2 (5 bases). Trimming took off 2 bases at V and 5 bases at J, with 16 bases between the two ends. The germline CDR1 and CDR2 sequences are SGHVS and FQNEAQ. CDR3 length: 15 amino acids. CDR3 protein: CASSLSGEGLDEQYF. In nucleotides, the CDR3 is TGTGCCAGCAGCTTATCGGGTGAGGGTTTGGACGAGCAGTACTTC.

The chain recombines TRBV2 with TRBJ2-3; D gene ambiguous. V lost 3 bases to trimming and J lost 0 bases, with 7 bases between them. Germline V gene data show CDR1 as SNHLY and CDR2 as FYNNEI. This CDR3 is 14 amino acids long. DNA for the CDR3: TGTGCCAGCAGTGAGCGCACTAGCACAGATACGCAGTATTTT. Translating it yields CASSERTSTDTQYF.

This clone was observed a handful of times. The chain carries TRBV19 and TRBJ2-1, with D uncertain. Germline V lookup: CDR1 LNHDA, CDR2 SQIVND (reference sequence). The V gene lost 2 bases and the J gene lost 4 bases, with 9 bases spanning the gap. The CDR3 totals 14 residues. DNA for the CDR3: TGTGCCAGTAGTATAATCTCTGGGTACAATGAGCAGTTCTTC. This sequence encodes CASSIISGYNEQFF. The variable domain in full, with the rest retrieved from reference TRBV19 and TRBJ2-1, is DGGITQSPKYLFRKEGQNVTLSCEQNLNHDAMYWYRQDPGQGLRLIYYSQIVNDFQKGDIAEGYSVSREKKESFPLTVTSAQKNPTAFYLCASSIISGYNEQFFGPGTRLTVL.

This clone was seen a handful of times. The chain links TRBV4-1 to TRBJ1-2, with a tentative D call TRBD1 (6 bases). Per the germline V gene, CDR1 is MGHRA and CDR2 is YSYEKL. V was clipped by 2 bases and J by 4 bases, with 17 bases between them. This CDR3 contains 16 residues. CDR3 residues: CASSQTGGAPGYGYTF. The CDR3 DNA is TGCGCCAGCAGCCAAACGGGGGGGGCGCCGGGCTATGGCTACACCTTC.

This clone occurred a few times. The chain joins TRBV7-2 to TRBJ2-1; 10 nucleotides match TRBD2. The V gene end was trimmed by 7 bases and the J gene end by 7 bases; junction bases not matched to a gene: 10. This CDR3 comprises 15 residues. CDR1 is SGHTA, CDR2 FQGNSA, per germline. The CDR3 bases are TGTGCCAGCACCGTGTGGACTAGCGGTGAGAATGAGCAGTTCTTC. Translation gives CASTVWTSGENEQFF.

V gene TRBV29-1 combines with J gene TRBJ1-3; D is uncertain. CDR1 is SQVTM, CDR2 ANQGSEA, per germline. The CDR3 runs to 12 residues. V lost 6 bases and J lost 8, with 14 bases in between. Written as DNA, the CDR3 is TGCAGCGTGGAACGGACGCGAGACACCATATATTTT. Translating gives CSVERTRDTIYF.

The chain combines TRBV11-1 with TRBJ2-1, with D perhaps given as TRBD1 or TRBD2 (5 bases each). CDR1 and CDR2 (germline): SGHAT, FQDESV (reference sequence). This CDR3 has 13 amino acids. Trimming removed 6 bases from V and 5 bases from J, with 11 bases in between. The CDR3, as DNA: TGTGCCAGCAGGGGGGTATACGACAATGAGCAGTTCTTC. It is translated as CASRGVYDNEQFF.

This clone was seen a few times. This CDR3 reads CASSAGTSFQETQYF. In nucleotides, the CDR3 is TGTGCCAGCAGTGCCGGGACTTCTTTCCAAGAGACCCAGTACTTC. V gene TRBV6-6 combines with J gene TRBJ2-5; D might be TRBD2 (6 bases). The CDR3 contains 15 residues. Trimming left V 5 bases short and J 1 base short, with 14 bases between. The germline V gene has CDR1 MNHNY and CDR2 SVGAGI (reference sequence).

This clone was seen a few times. V and J are TRBV5-1 and TRBJ2-2; D is uncertain. The CDR3 is 12 amino acids. V dropped 3 bases and J dropped 6 bases, with 6 bases sitting between them. Germline CDR1 reads SGHRS; CDR2 reads YFSETQ. DNA of the CDR3: TGCGCCAGCAGCTATTTGTCCGGGGAGCTGTTTTTT. This translates into CASSYLSGELFF.

The gene calls are TRBV30 and TRBJ1-4; no clear D. The CDR3 loop spans 14 amino acids. V was cut by 0 bases and J by 5 bases, with 10 bases left in between. The germline V gene has CDR1 GTSNPN and CDR2 SVGIG (reference sequence). In nucleotides, the CDR3 is TGTGCCTGGAGTGTATTGGGCGGCAATGAAAAACTGTTTTTT. It codes for CAWSVLGGNEKLFF.

V and J are TRBV4-1 and TRBJ2-7; D might be TRBD1 (5 bases). Trimming removed 2 bases at V and 1 base at J, with 9 bases between. Germline CDR1 reads MGHRA; CDR2 reads YSYEKL. This CDR3 region has 14 residues. CDR3 nucleotides: TGCGCCAGCAGCCAACCGTGGACATCCTACGAGCAGTACTTC. This encodes CASSQPWTSYEQYF.

In this sample, this clone turned up many times. The CDR3 region is CASSAWYEQYF. CDR3 nucleotides: TGTGCCAGCAGCGCTTGGTACGAGCAGTACTTC. The V and J genes are TRBV7-9 and TRBJ2-7; D is ambiguous. CDR1 is SEHNR and CDR2 is FQNEAQ in the germline V gene (reference sequence). CDR3 length equals 11 residues. Trimming removed 5 bases at V and 4 bases at J, with 6 bases between.

Concerning this clone: A much larger clone is a single base away; this may be a read error. Other DNA sequences within the sample encode an identical CDR3. The chain employs TRBV7-2 and TRBJ2-3; D gene unclear. The CDR3 is made up of 12 amino acids. In germline, CDR1 is SGHTA, CDR2 FQGNSA. V was shortened by 2 bases and J by 2 bases, with 2 bases between the two germline ends. The CDR3 region is CASSLSTDTQYF. The DNA of the CDR3 is TGTGCCAGCAGCTTATCCACAGATACGCAGTATTTT.

This clone was detected only a few times. The chain has TRBV7-8 and TRBJ1-5; perhaps TRBD1 as D (5 bases). The CDR3 consists of 15 residues. V was pared by 8 bases and J by 0 bases, with 14 bases between. Germline V gene lookup returns CDR1 SGHVS and CDR2 FQNEAQ. DNA for the CDR3: TGTGCCAGCCGGTGGGGGTCGGATAGCAATCAGCCCCAGCATTTT. Protein product: CASRWGSDSNQPQHF.

This clone was picked up many times. This rearrangement joins TRBV29-1 to TRBJ2-6; D is possibly TRBD1 or TRBD2 (5 bases each). In germline, CDR1 is SQVTM, CDR2 ANQGSEA. This CDR3 is built from 16 residues. Trimming stripped 4 bases from V and 0 bases from J, with 13 bases between. This CDR3 is CSVGDGISSGANVLTF. DNA for the CDR3: TGCAGCGTTGGGGACGGAATCAGCTCTGGGGCCAACGTCCTGACTTTC.

Details on this clone: It may be a read error: a sequence one base away is much more abundant. J is TRBJ2-1 and V is TRBV6-1; D might be TRBD1 (6 bases). This CDR3 has 15 residues. The germline V gene encodes CDR1 MNHNS and CDR2 SASEGT. The V gene lost 2 bases and the J gene lost 0 bases, with 8 bases spanning the gap. The CDR3 reads CASSETGSSYNEQFF. CDR3 sequence (DNA): TGTGCCAGCAGTGAAACAGGGAGCTCCTACAATGAGCAGTTCTTC.

The chain recombines TRBV7-6 with TRBJ2-7; D gene uncertain. The germline V gene encodes CDR1 SGHVS and CDR2 FNYEAQ. The CDR3 contains 14 residues. V was trimmed by 7 bases and J by 0 bases, leaving 13 bases between them. DNA for the CDR3: TGTGCCAGCACCTCAAACATTCACTCCTACGAGCAGTACTTC. Protein product: CASTSNIHSYEQYF.